This T cell receptor (beta chain) was captured by sequencing in a study of T cells in Graves' hyperthyroidism and ophthalmopathy. Study results and caveats: A median approximately 6.8 months before onset, the model predicted ophthalmopathy.

CDR1 is MNHNS, CDR2 SASEGT, per germline. The CDR3 runs 15 residues. With 10 bases clipped from V and 2 bases from J, the junction kept 9 bases outside the gene matches. Amplified TCR beta CDR3 regions came from RNA transcripts. The primer set for the first-round RT-PCR of the TCR CDR3 was HTBI. Using its own MiXCR run on the multiplex PCR reads, TCRdb lists one record per CDR3 protein. This sample yields 460,000 or so distinct CDR3 sequences, of which over 13% are seen a single time; around 17% belongs to the top ten. This clonotype has a count of ten or more. Antigen specificity is unknown. This chain connects TRBV6-1 to TRBJ2-1; 9 bases fit TRBD2. The TCR sequence derives from a young woman with Graves' hyperthyroidism. The sample was blood. The chain's CDR3 is CATPGPSGTYNEQFF. DNA for the CDR3: TGTGCCACCCCCGGTCCTAGCGGGACCTACAATGAGCAGTTCTTC.